This passage covers 11 T cell receptor beta chains from one sample sequenced in a study of beta chain features in type 1 diabetes. Study-wide points: Moderate yet significant TCRB CDR3 shortening was seen in Type 1 diabetes patients in all four CD4+ subsets.

The sequenced template was cDNA made from the entire isolated RNA. The table came from immunoSEQ multiplex PCR; TCRdb's copy has only in-frame clones and leaves some out. The table lists some 350,000 clones, over 8.5% of them singletons. No cognate antigen is known for these TCRs. The sequenced material came from central memory CD4+ T cells from blood. The receptor source for this set is a man aged 25 to 45 with type 1 diabetes.

This clone was detected only a few times. This rearrangement joins TRBV11-2 to TRBJ2-7; 12 bases are a match to TRBD1. The CDR3 extends over 16 amino acids. V gave up 1 base and J gave up 7 bases; unmatched junction bases: 8. From germline, CDR1 is SGHAT and CDR2 FQNNGV. The CDR3, as DNA: TGTGCCAGCAGCTTAGGGGCCGGGACAGGGGGCCGTGAGCAGTACTTC. Translating it yields CASSLGAGTGGREQYF. The variable domain in full, completed from reference TRBV11-2 and TRBJ2-7, reads EAGVAQSPRYKIIEKRQSVAFWCNPISGHATLYWYQQILGQGPKLLIQFQNNGVVDDSQLPKDRFSAERLKGVDSTLKIQPAKLEDSAVYLCASSLGAGTGGREQYFGPGTRLTVT.

A few counts support this clone. The chain carries TRBV25-1 and TRBJ2-3; 9 bases are a match to TRBD1. The ends lost 5 bases at V and 5 bases at J; junction bases unmatched: 8. The CDR3 length is 15 residues. In germline, CDR1 is MGHDK, CDR2 SYGVNS. The CDR3 coding sequence is TGTGCCAGCAGTAAGCCGGGACAGGGTCTAGATACGCAGTATTTT. Amino acid sequence: CASSKPGQGLDTQYF.

This clone was found a few times. Written as DNA, the CDR3 is TGTGCCAGTAGCCCGGGTAGTTCCAAAGAGACCCAGTACTTC. Its translation is CASSPGSSKETQYF. This chain links TRBV19 with TRBJ2-5; unclear D gene. Trimming removed 6 bases from V and 3 bases from J, with 14 bases in between. The CDR3 is 14 residues long. The germline V gene has CDR1 LNHDA and CDR2 SQIVND (reference sequence).

This clone was detected only a few times. The chain combines TRBV27 with TRBJ1-1; TRBD1 is a possible D gene (6 bases). The CDR3 spans 14 residues. CDR1 is MNHEY, CDR2 SMNVEV, per germline (reference sequence). V was trimmed by 8 bases and J by 4 bases, leaving 17 bases between them. As DNA, the CDR3 is TGTGCCAGCCCTTCGCCGAGGGGGATCACTGAAGCTTTCTTT. It codes for CASPSPRGITEAFF.

The rearrangement links TRBV7-8 to TRBJ2-1; tentatively, D is TRBD1 or TRBD2 (5 bases each). CDR1 and CDR2 from the germline V gene are SGHVS and FQNEAQ. The CDR3 is 13 residues long. Between the trimmed V and J ends, which lost 0 bases and 9 bases, there was a span of 9 bases. CDR3: CASSLANGAEQFF. CDR3 bases: TGTGCCAGCAGCTTAGCCAACGGGGCTGAGCAGTTCTTC.

The rearrangement joins TRBV11-3 to TRBJ1-2, with D hard to call. V was clipped by 5 bases and J by 1 base, with 20 bases between them. From germline, CDR1 is SGHNT and CDR2 YENEEA. CDR3 length: 17 amino acids. The chain's CDR3 is CASSPSPQKGHNYGYTF. CDR3 nucleotides: TGTGCCAGCAGCCCGTCCCCCCAGAAGGGTCATAACTATGGCTACACCTTC.

The chain is built from TRBV6-6 and TRBJ2-7; 7 bases are shared with TRBD1. The CDR3 has 13 amino acids. V gave up 6 bases and J gave up 4 bases; unmatched junction bases: 6. Germline CDR1 MNHNY, CDR2 SVGAGI (reference sequence). CDR3 in amino acids: CASRTGTAYEQYF. The CDR3 DNA reads as TGTGCCAGCAGGACCGGGACAGCTTACGAGCAGTACTTC.

The sample holds a few counts of this clone. This chain connects TRBV5-1 to TRBJ2-1; 13 nucleotides line up with TRBD2. V was pared by 3 bases and J by 9 bases, with 6 bases of the junction left unmatched. Germline V gene lookup returns CDR1 SGHRS and CDR2 YFSETQ. The CDR3 is 15 residues long. In DNA form, the CDR3 reads TGCGCCAGCAGCTCCGGGACTAGCGGGAAGAGTGAGCAGTTCTTC. Protein product: CASSSGTSGKSEQFF.

This clone came up a few times. CDR3 sequence (DNA): TGTGCCAGCAGCCGTCCTAATGGGGGTATCTACGAGCAGTACTTC. Its protein product is CASSRPNGGIYEQYF. The chain is built from TRBV11-1 and TRBJ2-7, with D perhaps TRBD1 or TRBD2 (5 bases each). The V and J ends lost 5 bases and 3 bases respectively, with 17 bases between them. The CDR3 runs to 15 residues. The germline CDR1 and CDR2 sequences are SGHAT and FQDESV (reference sequence).

Ten or more counts support this clone. The V gene is TRBV6-5, the J gene TRBJ1-5; D not resolved. Germline CDR1 reads MNHEY; CDR2 reads SVGAGI. V was clipped by 7 bases and J by 6 bases, with 13 bases between them. CDR3 size: 13 residues. The CDR3 sequence: CASTSLEGQPQHF. CDR3 DNA: TGTGCCAGCACTTCTCTGGAGGGTCAGCCCCAGCATTTT.

With respect to this clone: The sample carries other DNA sequences with the same CDR3. The chain is built from TRBV15 and TRBJ1-5; 9 bases align to TRBD1. CDR3 length: 17 residues. The V gene's germline CDR1 is LNHNV and CDR2 YYDKDF (reference sequence). V shed 5 bases and J 6 bases; nucleotides not matched to a gene: 14. The CDR3 reads CATSGILQGAKSQPQHF. The DNA for the CDR3 is TGTGCCACCAGCGGCATCTTACAGGGGGCGAAGAGTCAGCCCCAGCATTTT.